This T cell receptor (beta chain) is from a study of Ad26.COV2.S vaccination and SARS-CoV-2 variants. The treatment is: some 19 received Ad26.COV2.S at low or high dose, single or two shots; about 5 received placebo; per-sample allocation not given. Sample collection was performed on day 63 after the first vaccine or placebo injection. Within Boston, the person who donated was an adult of 18-55 years. The CDR3 length is 14 residues. The V gene's germline CDR1 is MNHNY and CDR2 SVGAGI (reference sequence). Trimming removed 6 bases at V and 2 bases at J, with 14 bases between. Assay: immunoSEQ multiplex PCR; the TCRdb copy retains only in-frame clones and omits some. The repertoire holds 380,000 or so clones, with about 86% as singletons. Regarding this clone: Its antigen is not identified.

Findings of the study overall: Reportedly, after vaccination the spike-specific CD8+ and CD4+ T cell responses displayed substantial breadth.

The clonotype originates from a person between 18 and 60 years old who received the Ad26.COV2.S COVID-19 vaccine or a placebo. This sequence joins TRBV6-6 and TRBJ2-7; perhaps TRBD2 as D (5 bases). The sample consisted of peripheral blood, taken in a trial of Ad26.COV2.S vaccine versus placebo. The CDR3 coding sequence is TGTGCCAGCAGACCCTCGGGGTCCACCTACGAGCAGTACTTC. Amino acid sequence: CASRPSGSTYEQYF.